These 32 T cell receptor beta chains share one sample of origin, sequenced in a study of T-cell reconstitution after alpha-beta-depleted transplantation in children. Construction of the TCRbeta library involved unique molecular identifiers. TCRdb called the PCR reads again in MiXCR, with one record for every CDR3 protein. The table has approximately 130,000 distinct CDR3 sequences, about 9.6% seen once; the top ten hold approximately 25%. The input for sequencing was PBMCs, mostly from graft donor cells, taken 180 days after TCRalphabeta/CD19-depleted stem cell transplant. The source of these receptors is a girl less than two years old who had a stem cell transplant for combined immunodeficiency, so the T cells may come from the graft donor.

The CDR3 DNA sequence: TGTGCCAGCAACGCTAGGGCGGGGAGAAACACTGAAGCTTTCTTT. Its protein product is CASNARAGRNTEAFF. This rearrangement joins TRBV12-3 or TRBV12-4 to TRBJ1-1, with D hard to call. The CDR3 totals 15 residues. Trimming cost V 7 bases and J 2 bases, with 17 bases left between them.

This clonotype was seen only a few times. This chain connects TRBV30 to TRBJ1-2, with unresolved D. V lost 2 bases, J lost 8 bases, and 12 bases lay in between. Germline V gene sequence: CDR1 GTSNPN, CDR2 SVGIG (reference sequence). CDR3 length: 12 amino acids. The CDR3 region is CAWSLGVGGYTF. The CDR3 region has the DNA TGTGCCTGGAGTTTAGGTGTCGGGGGCTACACCTTC.

The CDR3, as DNA: TGCAGTGCTACGCTCTGGGGGACCTTCGATTTGGTGGAGACCCAGTACTTC. Translated: CSATLWGTFDLVETQYF. This chain links TRBV20-1 with TRBJ2-5, with D perhaps given as TRBD1 or TRBD2 (5 bases each). Trimming took 4 bases from V and 5 from J, leaving 26 bases between them. Germline lookup yields CDR1 DFQATT and CDR2 SNEGSKA (reference sequence). The CDR3 runs 17 residues.

This clonotype appeared a few times. The V gene is TRBV5-6, the J gene TRBJ2-5, with 11 bases fitting TRBD1. Unmatched junction bases numbered 12, after V lost 4 bases and J lost 4 bases. Germline V gene sequence: CDR1 SGHDT, CDR2 YYEEEE. CDR3 length equals 17 residues. The CDR3 coding sequence is TGTGCCAGCAGCACCGGACAGGGGGCCTGGGGGATAGAGACCCAGTACTTC. Its protein product is CASSTGQGAWGIETQYF.

This clonotype was seen a few times. The chain has TRBV5-5 and TRBJ2-7; TRBD1 matches 7 bases. V gave up 1 base and J gave up 2 bases; unmatched junction bases: 6. CDR3 length: 15 residues. Germline-derived CDR1 and CDR2 are SGHKS and YYEKEE (reference sequence). The CDR3 nucleotides are TGTGCCAGCAGCTTGCATCCCGGGACAGCCTACGAGCAGTACTTC. This translates into CASSLHPGTAYEQYF.

The chain uses TRBV11-2 and TRBJ2-1, with 7 bases fitting TRBD1. The CDR3 totals 16 residues. The V and J ends lost 4 bases and 1 base, in that order; junction bases with no gene match: 7. Germline V gene data show CDR1 as SGHAT and CDR2 as FQNNGV. For the CDR3, the DNA is TGTGCCAGCAGCTCCCAGACAGGGAAATCCTACAATGAGCAGTTCTTC. Translating gives CASSSQTGKSYNEQFF.

This clonotype was picked up one time. Since the CDR3 does not end with the conserved phenylalanine or tryptophan, this likely comes from a read error. The V gene is TRBV5-1, the J gene TRBJ1-1, with unresolved D. Trimming stripped 2 bases from V and 5 bases from J, with 10 bases between. This CDR3 is built from 13 residues. Germline V CDR1 and CDR2: SGHRS, YFSETQ. The CDR3 DNA reads as TGCGCCAGCAGCTTAACTGGGGTAACTGAAGCTTTCCTT. This codes for CASSLTGVTEAFL.

Here the CDR3 DNA reads TGTGCCAGCAGCCGTCCAGGGACAGGCTCCTACGAGCAGTACTTC. Amino acid sequence: CASSRPGTGSYEQYF. The chain employs TRBV6-2 or TRBV6-3 and TRBJ2-7, with TRBD1 identical over 8 bases. This CDR3 contains 15 residues. Germline CDR1 and CDR2: MNHEY and SVGEGT. V gave up 6 bases and J gave up 0 bases; unmatched junction bases: 7.

A word on this clonotype: A much larger clone is a single base away; this may be a read error. The genes are TRBV20-1 and TRBJ2-7; TRBD1 might be the D (6 bases). The CDR3 loop spans 13 amino acids. Germline lookup yields CDR1 DFQATT and CDR2 SNEGSKA (reference sequence). V was clipped by 1 base and J by 3 bases, with 10 bases between them. CDR3 DNA sequence: TGCAGTGCTAGAGGGGACATGGACTACGAGCAGTACTTC. It specifies CSARGDMDYEQYF.

In its sample, this clonotype was seen once. A read error may be the cause here, since a much bigger clone is one base away. The genes are TRBV29-1 and TRBJ2-5; unclear D gene. Per the germline V gene, CDR1 is SQVTM and CDR2 is ANQGSEA. This CDR3 has 12 amino acids. The CDR3 nucleotides are TGCAGCGTTGAGGGCTTACAAGAGACCAAGTACTTC. Its translation is CSVEGLQETKYF. The variable domain in full, with the rest retrieved from reference TRBV29-1 and TRBJ2-5, is SAVISQKPSRDICQRGTSLTIQCQVDSQVTMMFWYRQQPGQSLTLIATANQGSEATYESGFVIDKFPISRPNLTFSTLTVSNMSPEDSSIYLCSVEGLQETKYFGPGTRLLVL.

This clonotype was seen more than once but under ten times. The chain employs TRBV20-1 and TRBJ1-1; D is uncertain. Germline values: CDR1 DFQATT, CDR2 SNEGSKA (reference sequence). Deletions cut 0 bases from V and 0 bases from J, with 14 bases between. The CDR3 is made up of 16 amino acids. In DNA, the CDR3 is TGCAGTGCTAGAGATGATACGCTCCTCATGAACACTGAAGCTTTCTTT. Translation gives CSARDDTLLMNTEAFF.

In its sample, this clonotype was seen many times. In DNA, the CDR3 is TGTGCCAGCACCCCTATTCAGGGCATAATATCTGGGGCCAACGTCCTGACTTTC. Translation: CASTPIQGIISGANVLTF. The rearrangement joins TRBV12-3 or TRBV12-4 to TRBJ2-6, with D perhaps matching TRBD1 (5 bases). Trimming stripped 7 bases from V and 1 base from J, with 20 bases between. CDR3 length equals 18 residues.

V and J are TRBV6-5 and TRBJ1-2; maybe TRBD1 (6 bases). V lost 0 bases and J lost 4, with 15 bases in between. CDR3 size: 16 residues. CDR1 is MNHEY, CDR2 SVGAGI, per germline. This chain's CDR3 is CASSYSITLGGYGYTF. The CDR3 DNA follows: TGTGCCAGCAGTTACTCGATCACCCTAGGGGGCTATGGCTACACCTTC.

The genes are TRBV20-1 and TRBJ2-3; 9 nucleotides match TRBD2. Germline V gene lookup returns CDR1 DFQATT and CDR2 SNEGSKA (reference sequence). This CDR3 contains 14 residues. V gave up 5 bases and J gave up 2 bases; unmatched junction bases: 5. CDR3 residues: CSAGTSHLTDTQYF. CDR3 nucleotide sequence: TGCAGTGCTGGGACTAGCCACCTCACAGATACGCAGTATTTT.

This sequence joins TRBV18 and TRBJ1-5; 10 bases map to TRBD1. The CDR3 extends over 12 amino acids. CDR1 KGHSH and CDR2 LQKENI come from the germline V gene. V was pared by 4 bases and J by 11 bases, with 2 bases of the junction left unmatched. The CDR3 loop is CASSLGQGTQHF. DNA of the CDR3: TGTGCCAGCTCACTGGGACAGGGGACCCAGCATTTT.

The chain uses TRBV5-6 and TRBJ2-2; 9 bases fit TRBD1. The CDR3 is 15 residues long. CDR1 and CDR2 from the germline V gene are SGHDT and YYEEEE. The trim removed 3 bases at V and 6 bases at J, leaving 6 bases unmatched. CDR3 residues: CASSWGTGSPGELFF. CDR3 DNA: TGTGCCAGCAGCTGGGGGACAGGGTCTCCCGGGGAGCTGTTTTTT.

This clonotype was seen a few times. The chain carries TRBV5-1 and TRBJ2-1; tentative D call: TRBD2 (6 bases). The CDR3 consists of 14 residues. Trimming removed 4 bases from V and 8 bases from J, with 16 bases in between. Germline loops: CDR1 SGHRS, CDR2 YFSETQ. The CDR3: CASSTGLGEDEQFF. The DNA for the CDR3 is TGCGCCAGCAGCACCGGTCTTGGGGAGGATGAGCAGTTCTTC.

The V gene is TRBV12-3 or TRBV12-4, the J gene TRBJ2-7; a possible D gene is TRBD2 (6 bases). V shed 3 bases and J shed 1 base, with 13 bases lying between them. This CDR3 is 15 amino acids long. CDR3 DNA: TGTGCCAGCAGTTTGAACGGGAGATCTTCCTACGAGCAGTACTTC. This translates into CASSLNGRSSYEQYF.

There are a few counts of this clonotype. The rearrangement uses TRBV4-3 and TRBJ2-5, with 10 bases fitting TRBD2. This CDR3 has 16 amino acids. V was clipped by 1 base and J by 5 bases; unmatched bases: 7. Per germline, CDR1 LGHNA and CDR2 YSLEER. The CDR3 coding sequence is TGCGCCAGCAGCCAAGGGCTAGCGGGAGAAGGGGAGACCCAGTACTTC. It codes for CASSQGLAGEGETQYF.

This clonotype was detected only a few times. This rearrangement joins TRBV27 to TRBJ2-1, with D perhaps matching TRBD2 (6 bases). The CDR3 covers 16 residues. Germline V gene data show CDR1 as MNHEY and CDR2 as SMNVEV (reference sequence). V dropped 6 bases and J dropped 4 bases, with 19 bases sitting between them. The CDR3 nucleotides read TGTGCCAGCAGCCCCACCGGGACTCTCCAATACAATGAGCAGTTCTTC. As protein: CASSPTGTLQYNEQFF.

A remark on this clonotype: This may come from a read error, since a much larger clone is one base off. This chain uses TRBV12-3 or TRBV12-4 with TRBJ2-1; D is undetermined. The CDR3 is 15 amino acids. V lost 5 bases, J lost 4 bases, and 15 bases lay in between. The CDR3 is CASSILPARYNEQFF. CDR3 nucleotide sequence: TGTGCCAGCAGTATACTACCGGCAAGGTACAATGAGCAGTTCTTC.

This clonotype has only a few counts. J is TRBJ2-3 and V is TRBV12-3 or TRBV12-4; D uncertain. This CDR3 contains 13 residues. Trimming took 3 bases from V and 0 from J, leaving 4 bases between them. In DNA, the CDR3 is TGTGCCAGCAGTTTCGGGAGCACAGATACGCAGTATTTT. Translating it yields CASSFGSTDTQYF.

This clonotype has at least ten counts. V is TRBV7-2 and J is TRBJ2-7; 10 nucleotides line up with TRBD1. The CDR3 is 15 amino acids. Looked up from germline, CDR1 is SGHTA and CDR2 is FQGNSA. Losses at the gene ends were 2 bases for V and 3 bases for J; bases not matched to a gene: 4. The CDR3 spells CASSLWTGGRYEQYF. CDR3 nucleotide sequence: TGTGCCAGCAGCTTATGGACAGGGGGACGCTACGAGCAGTACTTC.

This clonotype was counted between two and nine times. The rearrangement links TRBV5-1 to TRBJ2-7; tentative D call: TRBD1 (6 bases). The V end was cut by 4 bases, the J end by 6 bases, with 23 bases between. Germline values: CDR1 SGHRS, CDR2 YFSETQ. This CDR3 region has 16 residues. The CDR3 DNA reads TGCGCCAGCAGCCCAAAAACAGGGTCCCGGCTTTCCGAGCAGTACTTC. Amino acid sequence: CASSPKTGSRLSEQYF.

CDR3 residues: CASSHSSTSGRYEQYF. The CDR3 DNA sequence: TGCGCCAGCAGCCATTCATCGACTAGCGGGAGATACGAGCAGTACTTC. J is TRBJ2-7 and V is TRBV4-3; 12 bases are shared with TRBD2. Germline V gives CDR1 LGHNA, CDR2 YSLEER. This CDR3 is 16 amino acids long. V shed 3 bases, J shed 4 bases, and the junction held 7 bases outside the gene matches.

This clonotype was found a few times. The CDR3 is CSASPPSGSSYNEQFF. The CDR3 DNA reads TGCAGTGCTAGCCCTCCTAGCGGGAGCTCCTACAATGAGCAGTTCTTC. The chain combines TRBV20-1 with TRBJ2-1, with 10 bases that match TRBD2. CDR3 length: 16 residues. Per germline, CDR1 DFQATT and CDR2 SNEGSKA (reference sequence). The J segment lost 0 bases and the V segment lost 3 bases, leaving 5 bases of the junction unmatched.

This chain connects TRBV6-1 to TRBJ1-1; D possibly corresponds to TRBD1 (6 bases). This CDR3 spans 16 amino acids. The V gene lost 8 bases and the J gene lost 0 bases, with 19 bases spanning the gap. Germline V gene data show CDR1 as MNHNS and CDR2 as SASEGT. The CDR3 protein is CASSLVGGAVNTEAFF. In DNA form, the CDR3 reads TGTGCCAGCTCTCTAGTTGGGGGGGCTGTGAACACTGAAGCTTTCTTT.

There are a few counts of this clonotype. The chain combines TRBV7-2 with TRBJ1-2; the D gene is possibly TRBD1 (5 bases). The V end lost 3 bases, the J end lost 8 bases, and 19 bases lay between the germline ends. This CDR3 is 15 amino acids long. Germline V CDR1 and CDR2: SGHTA, FQGNSA. CDR3 in amino acids: CASSFPGRTPIGYTF. CDR3 nucleotides: TGTGCCAGCAGCTTCCCGGGACGGACACCTATAGGCTACACCTTC.

This clonotype was counted only a few times. J is TRBJ2-7 and V is TRBV12-3 or TRBV12-4; D may be TRBD2 (6 bases). This CDR3 has 16 residues. Trimming removed 5 bases from V and 3 bases from J, with 20 bases in between. CDR3 region: CASSPVDFRDFYEQYF. CDR3 coding DNA: TGTGCCAGCAGTCCCGTTGATTTTCGGGACTTCTACGAGCAGTACTTC.

This clonotype was seen only a few times. CDR3 sequence: CASSLGVLEQYF. CDR3 DNA sequence: TGTGCCAGCAGCTTGGGGGTCCTCGAGCAGTACTTC. The J gene is TRBJ2-7, the V gene TRBV7-9; D tentatively reads TRBD1 or TRBD2 (5 bases each). The CDR3 is 12 amino acids. The germline V and J ends were trimmed by 3 bases and 6 bases, with 9 bases remaining between them. Germline values: CDR1 SEHNR, CDR2 FQNEAQ (reference sequence). The whole variable domain, filled in from reference TRBV7-9 and TRBJ2-7, reads DTGVSQNPRHKITKRGQNVTFRCDPISEHNRLYWYRQTLGQGPEFLTYFQNEAQLEKSRLLSDRFSAERPKGSFSTLEIQRTEQGDSAMYLCASSLGVLEQYFGPGTRLTVT.

This clonotype was detected a few times. J is TRBJ1-2 and V is TRBV7-9, with D perhaps TRBD1 (5 bases). Germline V gene sequence: CDR1 SEHNR, CDR2 FQNEAQ (reference sequence). The CDR3 sequence is 13 residues long. V lost 3 bases, J lost 2 bases, and 7 bases lay in between. The CDR3 loop is CASSFRVNYGYTF. In DNA form, the CDR3 reads TGTGCCAGCAGCTTCAGGGTAAACTATGGCTACACCTTC.

This clonotype was picked up a small number of times. V is TRBV5-1 and J is TRBJ1-6, with TRBD1 matching 9 bases. The V and J ends lost 4 bases and 8 bases, in that order; junction bases with no gene match: 7. The CDR3 is 15 residues long. Germline assignment: CDR1 SGHRS and CDR2 YFSETQ. The CDR3 protein is CASSQGQGAYSPLHF. The CDR3 DNA sequence: TGCGCCAGCAGCCAGGGACAGGGAGCCTATTCACCCCTCCACTTT.